This entry features one TCR beta chain sequence. This sample is part of a study of blood T cell repertoires in COVID-19. Study-wide context: Samples representing acute and convalescent COVID-19 were sourced from the United States, Italy and Spain. Sample material is recorded as cDNA or gDNA derived from T cells, B-cell-depleted T cells, or PBMCs.

This CDR3 is built from 16 residues. Trimming removed 10 bases from V and 1 base from J, with 22 bases in between. Per germline, CDR1 MNHEY and CDR2 SMNVEV (reference sequence). Repertoires were generated with immunoSEQ multiplex PCR, while TCRdb's copy carries only in-frame clones and drops some. The table records around 150,000 clones, 82% of them present only once. Enrolment of Seattle patients took place during active infection, and they were followed longitudinally. This sequence joins TRBV27 and TRBJ2-5, with a possible D match to TRBD1 (6 bases). The sample was peripheral blood. The source is a woman between 40 and 55 years old with COVID-19, enrolled during active disease. CDR3 sequence reads: CATQSRGMGFQETQYF. For the CDR3, the DNA is TGTGCCACCCAATCGAGGGGGATGGGTTTCCAAGAGACCCAGTACTTC.